These 27 T cell receptor beta chains share one sample of origin, sequenced in a study of T cells after yellow fever vaccination. TCRdb called the 5' RACE reads again in MiXCR, with one record for every CDR3 protein. The data contain a few hundred thousand distinct CDR3 sequences, 3% to 4.5% of them singletons. Sequenced material: PBMCs, taken 5 days after the yellow fever booster vaccination. The receptors originated from a man aged 18 to 30 who received the YFV17D yellow fever vaccine.

This clonotype has more than one count but fewer than ten. At one end, the junction sequence differs from germline, possibly due to a read error. The chain joins TRBV24-1 to TRBJ2-1, with 8 bases aligning to TRBD2. Germline CDR1 reads KGHDR; CDR2 reads SFDVKD. The CDR3 is made up of 14 amino acids. The CDR3 DNA follows: TGTGCCACCAGTGCGGGGGGGGGCTACGATGAGCAGTTCTTC. Translation: CATSAGGGYDEQFF.

For the CDR3, the DNA is TGTGCCAGCAGCTCGACAGGGCCCACTGAAGCTTTCTTT. Translating gives CASSSTGPTEAFF. The chain combines TRBV7-8 with TRBJ1-1, with 7 bases fitting TRBD1. V dropped 4 bases and J dropped 4; count of bases not matched to a gene: 3. In germline, CDR1 is SGHVS, CDR2 FQNEAQ. The CDR3 has 13 residues.

This chain joins TRBV3-1 and TRBJ1-1; TRBD1 might be the D (5 bases). Germline V gene lookup returns CDR1 LGHDT and CDR2 YNNKEL (reference sequence). CDR3 length: 14 amino acids. Trimming took off 5 bases at V and 4 bases at J, with 14 bases between the two ends. CDR3 nucleotide sequence: TGTGCCAGCAGCAGGATGGGGGGAAGCACTGAAGCTTTCTTT. This codes for CASSRMGGSTEAFF.

The chain joins TRBV7-9 to TRBJ1-1; D gene uncertain. The CDR3 is 12 residues long. Between the trimmed V and J ends, which lost 2 bases and 8 bases, there was a span of 9 bases. Germline CDR1 SEHNR, CDR2 FQNEAQ (reference sequence). As DNA, the CDR3 is TGTGCCAGCAGCTTATATTTGACAGAAGCTTTCTTT. This translates into CASSLYLTEAFF.

This chain connects TRBV5-1 to TRBJ2-1, with D maybe TRBD1 (6 bases). V dropped 0 bases and J dropped 3 bases, with 10 bases sitting between them. The CDR3 consists of 15 residues. Germline lookup yields CDR1 SGHRS and CDR2 YFSETQ. This CDR3 is CASSLEDRLYNEQFF. In nucleotides, the CDR3 is TGCGCCAGCAGCTTGGAGGACAGACTCTACAATGAGCAGTTCTTC.

In its sample, this clonotype was seen a few times. V and J are TRBV7-9 and TRBJ1-1; D might be TRBD1 (5 bases). V was clipped by 8 bases and J by 6 bases, with 13 bases between them. Germline lookup yields CDR1 SEHNR and CDR2 FQNEAQ (reference sequence). There are 12 residues in the CDR3. Here the CDR3 reads CASGEGSAEAFF. CDR3 bases: TGTGCCAGCGGCGAGGGGAGCGCTGAAGCTTTCTTT.

This clonotype was seen ten or more times. The rearrangement joins TRBV7-2 to TRBJ2-5; TRBD1 or TRBD2 may be the D gene (6 bases each). The length of the CDR3 is 14 residues. The germline V gene encodes CDR1 SGHTA and CDR2 FQGNSA. V lost 3 bases, J lost 5 bases, and 13 bases lay in between. The CDR3 loop is CASSFRGGLETQYF. CDR3 in DNA: TGTGCCAGCAGCTTCCGTGGGGGGCTTGAGACCCAGTACTTC.

Ten or more counts support this clonotype. The gene calls are TRBV6-2 or TRBV6-3 and TRBJ2-4; TRBD2 matches 10 bases. V trimming: 7 bases; J trimming: 9 bases; junction bases outside the gene matches: 9. From germline, CDR1 is MNHEY and CDR2 SVGEGT. This CDR3 has 14 amino acids. The CDR3: CASISGGAGGIQYF. The CDR3 region has the DNA TGTGCCAGCATAAGCGGGGGGGCAGGGGGCATTCAGTACTTC.

The V gene is TRBV4-1, the J gene TRBJ1-1; D might be TRBD1 (5 bases). CDR1 MGHRA and CDR2 YSYEKL come from the germline V gene. Trimming pared 4 bases from V and 5 bases from J, leaving 20 bases between. The CDR3 extends over 16 amino acids. DNA of the CDR3: TGCGCCAGCAGCCCCCGGCCGGGGGATTTTGAGACTGAAGCTTTCTTT. Its translation: CASSPRPGDFETEAFF.

This chain connects TRBV5-1 to TRBJ2-3; 8 bases map to TRBD1. Germline values: CDR1 SGHRS, CDR2 YFSETQ. The CDR3 loop spans 15 amino acids. The V gene end was trimmed by 5 bases and the J gene end by 4 bases; junction bases not matched to a gene: 9. The CDR3 nucleotides are TGCGCCAGCAGTAAAGGACAGGGCCAAGCAGATACGCAGTATTTT. Its protein product is CASSKGQGQADTQYF.

The V and J genes are TRBV3-1 and TRBJ2-3; 7 bases match TRBD2. This CDR3 is 13 amino acids long. Germline assignment: CDR1 LGHDT and CDR2 YNNKEL (reference sequence). The junction had 5 bases not matched to a gene; V was cut back by 8 bases and J by 3 bases. The DNA for the CDR3 is TGTGCCAGCGCGGGGCGGGGGACAGATACGCAGTATTTT. Translating gives CASAGRGTDTQYF.

J is TRBJ2-3 and V is TRBV24-1, with 9 bases that match TRBD2. The V and J ends lost 3 bases and 0 bases, in that order; junction bases with no gene match: 3. Germline V gene lookup returns CDR1 KGHDR and CDR2 SFDVKD. The CDR3 loop spans 16 amino acids. The CDR3 DNA is TGTGCCACCAGTGATAGCGGGGGGCCTAGCACAGATACGCAGTATTTT. The encoded protein is CATSDSGGPSTDTQYF.

This clonotype has only a few counts. V is TRBV20-1 and J is TRBJ1-4, with 7 bases matching TRBD1. The CDR3 loop spans 13 amino acids. Germline values: CDR1 DFQATT, CDR2 SNEGSKA (reference sequence). After removal of 6 bases from V and 7 bases from J, the junction contained 8 bases not matched to a gene. The CDR3 here is CSAGGSWSEKLFF. Written as DNA, the CDR3 is TGCAGTGCAGGGGGCTCGTGGAGTGAAAAACTGTTTTTT.

This clonotype has just a few counts. The V gene is TRBV29-1, the J gene TRBJ2-1; perhaps TRBD2 as D (6 bases). Germline V CDR1 and CDR2: SQVTM, ANQGSEA. This CDR3 has 15 residues. V was pared by 7 bases and J by 8 bases, with 24 bases between. In DNA, the CDR3 is TGCAGCGCCCCAGGGCGGGCTAGCGATGTCGATGAGCAGTTCTTC. Protein: CSAPGRASDVDEQFF.

The table lists this clonotype with many counts. The rearrangement links TRBV7-9 to TRBJ1-5; D call uncertain. This CDR3 has 13 residues. CDR1 and CDR2 (germline): SEHNR, FQNEAQ (reference sequence). Trimming removed 3 bases at V and 1 base at J, with 4 bases between. CDR3 in amino acids: CASSLVSNQPQHF. In nucleotides, the CDR3 is TGTGCCAGCAGCTTGGTGAGCAATCAGCCCCAGCATTTT.

V gene TRBV10-3 combines with J gene TRBJ1-2; TRBD1 agrees at 8 bases. This CDR3 has 15 residues. CDR1 and CDR2 from the germline V gene are ENHRY and SYGVKD. V gave up 6 bases and J gave up 5 bases; unmatched junction bases: 11. CDR3 nucleotide sequence: TGTGCCATCAGAGAACAGGGGGGAACCTCTTATGGCTACACCTTC. Its translation: CAIREQGGTSYGYTF.

Worth noting for this clonotype: Mismatch with germline at one junction end may stem from a read error. The chain carries TRBV20-1 and TRBJ2-3, with D perhaps matching TRBD1 (6 bases). The germline V gene encodes CDR1 DFQATT and CDR2 SNEGSKA (reference sequence). The CDR3 spans 13 residues. CDR3 DNA sequence: TGCAGTCAAGACCGCAGGGACACAGGTACGCAGTATTTT. It encodes CSQDRRDTGTQYF.

This clonotype has just a few counts. The chain has TRBV6-2 or TRBV6-3 and TRBJ2-7; D unresolved. Germline values: CDR1 MNHEY, CDR2 SVGEGT. With 10 bases removed from V and 4 bases from J, the gap between germline ends came to 29 bases. The CDR3 runs 17 residues. This CDR3 is CATTGPPLRPRPYEQYV. Here the CDR3 DNA reads TGTGCCACCACCGGGCCACCGCTTCGTCCACGACCGTACGAGCAGTACGTC.

This clonotype appeared many times. The V call is TRBV7-6, the J call TRBJ2-5; tentative D call: TRBD1 (5 bases). Between the trimmed V and J ends, which lost 8 bases and 5 bases, there was a span of 15 bases. The germline V gene encodes CDR1 SGHVS and CDR2 FNYEAQ. The CDR3 runs to 13 residues. The CDR3 bases are TGTGCCAGCCAAAGATTCAGGGCGGAGACCCAGTACTTC. Protein: CASQRFRAETQYF.

This clonotype was counted many times. The chain has TRBV5-1 and TRBJ2-2; no clear D gene. Germline CDR1 and CDR2: SGHRS and YFSETQ. V was trimmed by 1 base and J by 4 bases, leaving 8 bases between them. This CDR3 contains 14 residues. In DNA, the CDR3 is TGCGCCAGCAGCTTGTCCCAGGTCACCGGGGAGCTGTTTTTT. Translating gives CASSLSQVTGELFF.

This clonotype turned up a few times. The chain combines TRBV28 with TRBJ1-5, with TRBD1 matching over 9 bases. Germline CDR1 is MDHEN and CDR2 is SYDVKM. Trimming took 5 bases from V and 7 from J; bases not matched to a gene: 9. This CDR3 is built from 15 residues. This CDR3 is CASSDTGGLGQPQHF. CDR3 DNA sequence: TGTGCCAGCAGTGACACAGGGGGCCTAGGGCAGCCCCAGCATTTT.

This clonotype was counted only a few times. This sequence joins TRBV7-7 and TRBJ2-3, with 9 bases that match TRBD2. Germline values: CDR1 SSHAT, CDR2 FNYEAQ (reference sequence). Losses at the gene ends were 2 bases for V and 0 bases for J; bases not matched to a gene: 3. The CDR3 is 16 residues long. The CDR3 region is CASSLLLAGSTDTQYF. DNA for the CDR3: TGTGCCAGCAGCTTACTCCTAGCGGGGAGCACAGATACGCAGTATTTT.

This clonotype showed up just a few times. CDR3 nucleotide sequence: TGCGCCAGCAGCGGAGGGGGCGTCACAGATACGCAGTATTTT. Amino acids: CASSGGGVTDTQYF. The chain has TRBV4-3 and TRBJ2-3, with D maybe TRBD1 (7 bases). V lost 5 bases to trimming and J lost 2 bases, with 11 bases between them. The CDR3 runs to 14 residues. Germline CDR1 reads LGHNA; CDR2 reads YSLEER.

This rearrangement joins TRBV6-5 to TRBJ1-2; D gene ambiguous. Germline lookup yields CDR1 MNHEY and CDR2 SVGAGI. This CDR3 has 14 amino acids. Trimming cost V 2 bases and J 0 bases, with 7 bases left between them. CDR3 protein: CASSYISANYGYTF. CDR3 bases: TGTGCCAGCAGTTACATTTCGGCTAACTATGGCTACACCTTC.

This clonotype was seen repeatedly, ten times or more. The V call is TRBV6-5, the J call TRBJ1-5; D gene unclear. V was pared by 0 bases and J by 6 bases, with 6 bases between. Germline-derived CDR1 and CDR2 are MNHEY and SVGAGI. The CDR3 covers 13 residues. The CDR3 DNA reads TGTGCCAGCAGTTACTCTCGGGGTCAGCCCCAGCATTTT. This translates into CASSYSRGQPQHF.

CDR3 in amino acids: CASSIRGRDRGLTGANVLTF. The CDR3 bases are TGTGCCAGTAGTATCAGAGGGAGGGACAGGGGGTTGACTGGGGCCAACGTCCTGACTTTC. V and J are TRBV19 and TRBJ2-6, with TRBD1 matching over 11 bases. The CDR3 runs 20 residues. The ends lost 3 bases at V and 2 bases at J; junction bases unmatched: 12. Germline CDR1 LNHDA, CDR2 SQIVND (reference sequence).

This chain joins TRBV12-5 and TRBJ1-1; possible D gene TRBD1, 6 bases. The CDR3 is 15 residues long. Germline CDR1 reads LGHNT; CDR2 reads FRNRAP. Trimming took off 5 bases at V and 4 bases at J, with 17 bases between the two ends. The DNA of the CDR3 is TGTGCTAGTGGTCTCTCCGGGGGCTGGAGCACTGAAGCTTTCTTT. It codes for CASGLSGGWSTEAFF.